The entry below gives a single T cell receptor (beta chain) sequence along with its context. No antigen is known for it. These data come from a study of T cells expressing NK-cell markers. Findings of the study overall: There remained a lack of clarity about HCMV specificity of expanded NKG2C+ T cell clones.

CDR1 is SGHRS and CDR2 is YFSETQ in the germline V gene. This CDR3 is 16 amino acids long. 5'RACE template switching with UMIs produced the TCR beta cDNA. TCRdb reanalyzed the 5' RACE reads, giving one entry per CDR3 protein sequence and no DNA. The data include roughly 300,000 distinct CDR3 sequences; the top ten clones carry more than 3.5%. The sequencing input was blood T cells: a sorted CD56 or NKG2C T cell subset, CD4+ or CD8+ T cells, or bulk PBMC T cells (not recorded which). The rearrangement uses TRBV5-1 and TRBJ1-1; TCRdb's D call, TRBD1, is unchecked because there is no DNA. This clonotype originated in a woman between 18 and 75 years old in good health. CDR3 amino acids: CASSLDQGNRNTEAFF.